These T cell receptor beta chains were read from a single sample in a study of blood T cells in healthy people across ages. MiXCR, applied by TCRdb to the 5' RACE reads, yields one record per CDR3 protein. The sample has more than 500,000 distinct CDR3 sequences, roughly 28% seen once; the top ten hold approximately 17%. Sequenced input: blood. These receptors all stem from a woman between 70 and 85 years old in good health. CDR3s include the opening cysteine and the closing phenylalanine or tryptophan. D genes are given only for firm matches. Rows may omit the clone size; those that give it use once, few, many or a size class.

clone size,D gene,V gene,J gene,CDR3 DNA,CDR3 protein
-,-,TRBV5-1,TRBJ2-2,TGCGCCAGCAGTCAAACTGGAATCGGGGAGCTGTTTTTT,CASSQTGIGELFF
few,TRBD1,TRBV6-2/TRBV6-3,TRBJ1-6,TGTGCCAGCAGTTACTCGGGACAGCATAATTCACCCCTCCACTTT,CASSYSGQHNSPLHF
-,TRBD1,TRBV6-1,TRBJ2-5,TGTGCCAGCAGTCCTTACCTGAAAGAAACAGGGGGTGGAAAGACCCAGTACTTC,CASSPYLKETGGGKTQYF
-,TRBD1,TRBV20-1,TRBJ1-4,TGCAGTGCTCCAAATGACAGGGCGGGGGAAAAACTGTTTTTT,CSAPNDRAGEKLFF
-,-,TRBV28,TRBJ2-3,TGTACCAGCAGTCGCAGCATCACAGATACGCAGTATTTT,CTSSRSITDTQYF
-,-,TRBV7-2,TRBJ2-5,TGTGCCAGCAGCTCTACCTTCGACGAGACCCAGTACTTC,CASSSTFDETQYF
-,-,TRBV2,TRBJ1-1,TGTGCCAGCAGTGGGGCCTCTGCAGCTTTCTTT,CASSGASAAFF
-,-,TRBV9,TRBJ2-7,TGTGCCAGCAGCGTAGACATCTTCTACGAGCAGTACTTC,CASSVDIFYEQYF
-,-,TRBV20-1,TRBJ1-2,TGCAGTGCTAGCTCGGACAGTAATAACTATGGCTACACCTTC,CSASSDSNNYGYTF
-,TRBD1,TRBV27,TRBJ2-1,TGTGCCAGCAGTTTAAACCCTGGGACAGGGATTTACAATGAGCAGTTCTTC,CASSLNPGTGIYNEQFF
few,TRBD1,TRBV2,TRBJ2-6,TGTGCCAGCAGTGGGGACAGGCTTATCGGGGCCAACGTCCTGACTTTC,CASSGDRLIGANVLTF
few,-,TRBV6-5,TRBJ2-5,TGTGCCAGCAGTTCTACTGGGGCGAAAGAGACCCAGTACTTC,CASSSTGAKETQYF
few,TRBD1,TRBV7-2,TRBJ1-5,TGTGCCAGCAGCTTAGTGGGACAGGGATCGGTAAGTCAGCCCCAGCATTTT,CASSLVGQGSVSQPQHF
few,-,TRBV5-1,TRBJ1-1,TGCGCCAGCAGCTTGGTGGGGGGCGGACTGAACACTGAAGCTTTCTTT,CASSLVGGGLNTEAFF
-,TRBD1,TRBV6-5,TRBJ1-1,TGCGCCAGCAGTTACTCGCCTTTCGGGACAGGGGGAGCTTTCTTT,CASSYSPFGTGGAFF
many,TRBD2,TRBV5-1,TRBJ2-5,TGCGCCAGCAGCTTTCAGCGGGGGGAGACCCAGTACTTC,CASSFQRGETQYF
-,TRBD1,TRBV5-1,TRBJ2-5,TGCGCCAGCAGCCCACGGACAGGGTGGTTGGAGACCCAGTACTTC,CASSPRTGWLETQYF
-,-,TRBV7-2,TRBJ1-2,TGTGCCAGCAGCTTATTGGCGAATAACTATGGCTACACCTTC,CASSLLANNYGYTF
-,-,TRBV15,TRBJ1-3,TGTGCCACCAGCACAGGACTTACGAGCTCTGGAAACACCATATATTTT,CATSTGLTSSGNTIYF
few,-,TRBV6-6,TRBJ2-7,TGTGCCAGCAGTTCTGGGGACGGAGCCTACGAGCAGTACTTC,CASSSGDGAYEQYF
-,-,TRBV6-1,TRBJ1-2,TGTGCCAGCAGTGAAGCGCTTGGGGTGAATGGCTACACCTTC,CASSEALGVNGYTF
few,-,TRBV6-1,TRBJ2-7,TGTGCCTGCAGTGAACTCTTCGGCTACGAGCAGTACTTC,CACSELFGYEQYF
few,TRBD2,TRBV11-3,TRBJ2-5,TGTGCCAGCAGCTTAGTAGGACTAGCGGGGTCGTCCCAGTACTTC,CASSLVGLAGSSQYF
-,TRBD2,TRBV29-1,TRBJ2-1,TGCAGCGTTGAACGGCTAGCGGGGGGCAGGGGTGAGCAGTTCTTC,CSVERLAGGRGEQFF
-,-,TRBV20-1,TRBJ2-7,TGCAGTGCTAGAGCCGGTAATTACTACGAGCAGTACTTC,CSARAGNYYEQYF